The present TCR beta chain was sequenced within a study of blood T cell repertoires in COVID-19. The CDR3 has 14 amino acids. With V trimmed by 6 bases and J by 0 bases, 3 bases remained unmatched. CDR1 is MDHEN and CDR2 is SYDVKM in the germline V gene. Produced via immunoSEQ multiplex PCR; TCRdb's table is partial and in-frame only. This table has 200,000 to 250,000 clones, roughly nine tenths appearing once. V is TRBV28 and J is TRBJ2-7; 9 bases map to TRBD1. The specimen sequenced was PBMCs or T cells enriched from blood (not recorded which). The source is a woman aged 50 to 60 in a cohort exposed to, infected with or recovered from COVID-19 (not recorded which). In nucleotides, the CDR3 is TGTGCCAGCAGAAGACAGGGGGACTCCTACGAGCAGTACTTC. Its translation: CASRRQGDSYEQYF. The full variable domain, rest sourced from reference TRBV28 and TRBJ2-7, is DVKVTQSSRYLVKRTGEKVFLECVQDMDHENMFWYRQDPGLGLRLIYFSYDVKMKEKGDIPEGYSVSREKKERFSLILESASTNQTSMYLCASRRQGDSYEQYFGPGTRLTVT.